This is a list of T cell receptor beta chains from one sample in a study of cytomegalovirus exposure and HLA in healthy donors. TCRdb's copy holds only in-frame clones and misses some; the assay was immunoSEQ multiplex PCR. This sample has 100,000 to 150,000 clones; approximately 72% occur once, and the top ten carry about 9.1%. Sequenced input: PBMCs. The receptors were sampled from a woman between 45 and 60 years old in good health and CMV-seropositive. Both conserved end residues are trimmed from each CDR3. Fields, in order: clone size, V gene, J gene, CDR3 protein. Size is stated for part of the rows, as once, few or many counts, or as a class when the clone is expanded.

-	TRBV7-2	TRBJ1-2	ASSLGGPKTNYGYT
few	TRBV11-3	TRBJ2-5	ASSLSGGPQETQY
-	TRBV6-1	TRBJ2-2	ASSEFRRSTGELF
-	TRBV27	TRBJ1-4	ASGPQGRDEKLF
-	TRBV10-3	TRBJ2-3	AISLGAGILDTQY
-	TRBV5-6	TRBJ2-1	ASSPSTGTAYNEQF
-	TRBV7-9	TRBJ2-2	ATLRRGQDGTGELF
-	TRBV25-1	TRBJ1-1	ASSPPQWNTEAF
-	TRBV7-9	TRBJ1-2	ASTLGGFGYT
-	TRBV19	TRBJ2-5	ASSIRDRGQETQY
-	TRBV7-9	TRBJ1-5	ATERQGYLPSYSNQPQH
-	TRBV5-1	-	ASSLSGANSYEQY
-	TRBV5-1	TRBJ2-7	ASSLGQATYEQY
-	TRBV4-3	TRBJ2-7	ASSQMTGGGYEQY
-	TRBV9	TRBJ2-5	ASSQQGYQETQY
once	TRBV7-9	TRBJ2-7	ASSLAGQDEQY
-	TRBV5-1	TRBJ1-4	ASSLVPGSNEKLF
-	TRBV9	TRBJ1-1	ASSPGGLNTEAF
-	TRBV27	TRBJ2-6	ASCALPGGFGANVLT
-	TRBV5-1	TRBJ2-1	ASSPQGDWNEQF
once	TRBV6-5	TRBJ1-4	ASRPTDFNEKLF
-	TRBV5-1	TRBJ2-7	ASTSSGLFSYEQY
once	TRBV30	TRBJ2-5	AINPRDYQETQY
few	TRBV30	TRBJ2-3	AWQEGGVDTQY
few	TRBV11-3	TRBJ2-1	ASSLNPTSGSYNEQF
-	TRBV19	TRBJ2-2	ASRTIDANTGELF
-	TRBV4-3	TRBJ2-2	ASSHRGTTTLGELF
-	TRBV18	TRBJ1-1	ASSPKEGNTEAF
-	TRBV6-5	TRBJ1-4	ASSLASNEKLF
few	TRBV9	TRBJ2-1	ASSGLAGGYNEQF
-	TRBV30	TRBJ2-3	AWSLAFSTDTQY
-	TRBV28	TRBJ1-5	ASRGIVRTHSNQPQH
few	TRBV7-2	TRBJ2-1	ASSLSGDNEQF
once	TRBV7-9	TRBJ1-1	ASSPAAGAKAF
-	TRBV9	TRBJ1-1	ASSVDPSQGEAF
-	TRBV10-3	TRBJ1-2	AISVGAGGQYYGYT
-	TRBV6-5	TRBJ1-2	ASSYSRTGANYGYT
-	TRBV7-2	TRBJ1-4	ASGSDGGLNEKLF
-	TRBV2	TRBJ2-6	ASTGDSGANVLT
-	TRBV27	TRBJ2-3	ASSLNSGRFSTDTQY